This TCR beta chain was captured in a study of cytomegalovirus exposure and HLA in healthy donors. Turning to the study itself: Most genotyped donors, over 70% of 398, had Caucasian-associated genetic ancestry. Regarding the study as a whole: The authors later found TCR association rates varying by HLA locus, with DRB1 most and HLA-C fewest. Analyses of presence/absence relied on an assumption of roughly uniform sequencing depth across donors.

The study ran its PCR with 60 Vbeta and 13 Jbeta primers. In the original processing: Later, an analysis found 80 million or so unique TCR beta chains, and 8.5 million to 14 million of these were shared. The assay was immunoSEQ multiplex PCR, and TCRdb's table has in-frame clones only and misses some. That table supplies the V and J calls and clone size; D and trimming were determined from the DNA. The sample has some 200,000 clones, roughly 80% seen once. On this clone itself: Its specificity is not known.

Trimming removed 0 bases from V and 0 bases from J, with 10 bases in between. Germline CDR1 is SGHNT and CDR2 is YYREEE (reference sequence). The CDR3 is 16 residues long. The TCR comes from a man aged 40-49 years in good health and CMV-seronegative. Sequencing used PBMCs. V is TRBV5-4 and J is TRBJ2-4; perhaps TRBD2 as D (5 bases). CDR3: CASSLGGSLAKNIQYF. CDR3 nucleotides: TGTGCCAGCAGCTTGGGTGGGAGCCTAGCCAAAAACATTCAGTACTTC.